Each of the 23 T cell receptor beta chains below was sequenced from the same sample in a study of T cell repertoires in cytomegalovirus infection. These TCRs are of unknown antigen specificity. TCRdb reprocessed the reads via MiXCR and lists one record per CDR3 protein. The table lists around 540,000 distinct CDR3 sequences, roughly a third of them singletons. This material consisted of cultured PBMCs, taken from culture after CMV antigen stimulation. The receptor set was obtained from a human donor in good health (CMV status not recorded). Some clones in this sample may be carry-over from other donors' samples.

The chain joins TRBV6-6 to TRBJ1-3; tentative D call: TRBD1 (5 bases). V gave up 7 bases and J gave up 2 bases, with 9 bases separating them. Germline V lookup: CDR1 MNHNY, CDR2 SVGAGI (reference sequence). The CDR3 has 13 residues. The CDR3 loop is CASTLTAGNTIYF. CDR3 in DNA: TGTGCCAGCACCCTGACAGCTGGAAACACCATATATTTT.

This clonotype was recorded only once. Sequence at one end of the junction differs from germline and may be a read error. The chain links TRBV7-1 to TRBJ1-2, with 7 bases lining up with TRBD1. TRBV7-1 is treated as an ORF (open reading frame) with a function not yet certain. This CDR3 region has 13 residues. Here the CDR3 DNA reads TGTGCCAGCAGCCGCGGGACAGCCTATGACTACACCTTC. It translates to CASSRGTAYDYTF.

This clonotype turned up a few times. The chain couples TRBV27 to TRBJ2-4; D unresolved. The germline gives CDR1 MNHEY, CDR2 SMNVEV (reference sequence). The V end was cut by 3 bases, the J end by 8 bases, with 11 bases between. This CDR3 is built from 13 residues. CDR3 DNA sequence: TGTGCCAGCAGTTTGGCCGGAGAGGACATTCAGTACTTC. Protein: CASSLAGEDIQYF.

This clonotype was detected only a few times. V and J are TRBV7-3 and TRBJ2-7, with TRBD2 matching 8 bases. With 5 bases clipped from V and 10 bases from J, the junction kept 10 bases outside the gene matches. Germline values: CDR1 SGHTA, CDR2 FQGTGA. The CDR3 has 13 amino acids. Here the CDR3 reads CASSGGASGLQYF. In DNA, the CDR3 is TGTGCCAGCAGCGGGGGGGCTAGCGGGCTTCAGTACTTC.

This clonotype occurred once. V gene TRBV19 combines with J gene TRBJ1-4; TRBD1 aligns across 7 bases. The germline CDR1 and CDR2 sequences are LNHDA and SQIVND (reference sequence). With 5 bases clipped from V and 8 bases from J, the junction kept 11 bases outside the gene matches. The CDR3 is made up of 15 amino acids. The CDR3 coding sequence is TGTGCCAGTAGTGCCGGACAGGAAAGACGAGAAAAACTGTTTTTT. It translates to CASSAGQERREKLFF.

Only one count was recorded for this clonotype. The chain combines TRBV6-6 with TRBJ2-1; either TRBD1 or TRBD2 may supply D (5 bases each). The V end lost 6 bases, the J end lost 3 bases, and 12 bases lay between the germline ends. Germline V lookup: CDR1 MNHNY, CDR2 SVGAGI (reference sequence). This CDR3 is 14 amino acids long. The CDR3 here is CASRGVLYYNEQFF. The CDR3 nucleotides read TGTGCCAGCAGGGGGGTCCTCTACTACAATGAGCAGTTCTTC.

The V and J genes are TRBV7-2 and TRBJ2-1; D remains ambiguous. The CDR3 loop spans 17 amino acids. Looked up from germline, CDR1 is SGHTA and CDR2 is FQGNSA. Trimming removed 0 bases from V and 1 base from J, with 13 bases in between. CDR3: CASSLAPGLGSYNEQFF. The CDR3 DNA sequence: TGTGCCAGCAGCTTAGCTCCGGGTCTAGGGTCCTACAATGAGCAGTTCTTC.

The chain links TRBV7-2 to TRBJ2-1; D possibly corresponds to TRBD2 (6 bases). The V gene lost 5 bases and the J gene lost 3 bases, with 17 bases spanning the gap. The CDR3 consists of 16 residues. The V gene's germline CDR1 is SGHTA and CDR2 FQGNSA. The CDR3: CASSPYAGRYYNEQFF. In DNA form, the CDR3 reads TGTGCCAGCAGCCCATATGCGGGAAGGTACTACAATGAGCAGTTCTTC.

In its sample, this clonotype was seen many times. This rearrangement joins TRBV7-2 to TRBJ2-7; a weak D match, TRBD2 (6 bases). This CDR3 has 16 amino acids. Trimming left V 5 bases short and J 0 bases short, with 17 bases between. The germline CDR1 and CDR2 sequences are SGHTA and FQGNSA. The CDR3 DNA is TGTGCCAGCAGCCTGGAGGGCGGTACAACCTCCTACGAGCAGTACTTC. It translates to CASSLEGGTTSYEQYF.

In nucleotides, the CDR3 is TGTGCCACCAGTGATGGATCGACAGGATACACCGGGGAGCTGTTTTTT. It is translated as CATSDGSTGYTGELFF. The rearrangement uses TRBV24-1 and TRBJ2-2; maybe TRBD1 (6 bases). V lost 3 bases, J lost 3 bases, and 13 bases lay in between. The CDR3 contains 16 residues. CDR1 is KGHDR, CDR2 SFDVKD, per germline.

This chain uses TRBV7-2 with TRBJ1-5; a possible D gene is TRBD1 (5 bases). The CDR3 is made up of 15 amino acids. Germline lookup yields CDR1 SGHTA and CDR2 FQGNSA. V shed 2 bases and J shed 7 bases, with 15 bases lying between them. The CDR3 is CASSLISGQGQPQHF. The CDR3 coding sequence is TGTGCCAGCAGCTTAATCTCCGGGCAGGGACAGCCCCAGCATTTT.

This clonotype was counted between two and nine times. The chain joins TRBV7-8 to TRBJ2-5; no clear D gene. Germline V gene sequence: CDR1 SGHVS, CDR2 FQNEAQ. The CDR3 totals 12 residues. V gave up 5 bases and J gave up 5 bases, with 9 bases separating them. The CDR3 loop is CASSHPRETQYF. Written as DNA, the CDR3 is TGTGCCAGCAGCCACCCTCGGGAGACCCAGTACTTC.

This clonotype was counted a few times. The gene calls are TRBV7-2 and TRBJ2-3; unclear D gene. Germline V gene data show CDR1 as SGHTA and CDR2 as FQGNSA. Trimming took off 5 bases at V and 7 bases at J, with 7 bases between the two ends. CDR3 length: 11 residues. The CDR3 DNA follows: TGTGCCAGCAGCAACCGGTATACGCAGTATTTT. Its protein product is CASSNRYTQYF.

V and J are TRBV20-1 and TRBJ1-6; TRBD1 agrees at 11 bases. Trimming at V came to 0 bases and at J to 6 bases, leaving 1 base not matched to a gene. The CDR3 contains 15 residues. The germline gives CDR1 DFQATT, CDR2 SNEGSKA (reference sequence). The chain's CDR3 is CSARDGTGGNSPLHF. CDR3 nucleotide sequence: TGCAGTGCTAGAGACGGGACAGGGGGTAATTCACCCCTCCACTTT.

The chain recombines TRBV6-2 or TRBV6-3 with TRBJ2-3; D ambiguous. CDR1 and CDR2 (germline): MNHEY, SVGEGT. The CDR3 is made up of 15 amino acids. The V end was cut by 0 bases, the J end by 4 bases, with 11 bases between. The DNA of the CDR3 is TGTGCCAGCAGTTACTCGATGGTAAACGCAGATACGCAGTATTTT. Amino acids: CASSYSMVNADTQYF.

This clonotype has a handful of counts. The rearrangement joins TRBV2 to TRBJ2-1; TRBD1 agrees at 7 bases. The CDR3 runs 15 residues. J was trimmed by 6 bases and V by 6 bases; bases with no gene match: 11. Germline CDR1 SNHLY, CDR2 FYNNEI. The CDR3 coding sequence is TGTGCCAGCAGAATCGACAGGGTGGGGAGCAATGAGCAGTTCTTC. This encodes CASRIDRVGSNEQFF.

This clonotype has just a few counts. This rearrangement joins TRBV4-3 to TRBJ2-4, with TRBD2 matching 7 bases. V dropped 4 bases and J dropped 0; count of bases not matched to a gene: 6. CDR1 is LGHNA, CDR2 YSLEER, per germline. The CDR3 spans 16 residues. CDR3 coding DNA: TGCGCCAGCAGCCTGGCTAGCGGTATAGCCAAAAACATTCAGTACTTC. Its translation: CASSLASGIAKNIQYF.

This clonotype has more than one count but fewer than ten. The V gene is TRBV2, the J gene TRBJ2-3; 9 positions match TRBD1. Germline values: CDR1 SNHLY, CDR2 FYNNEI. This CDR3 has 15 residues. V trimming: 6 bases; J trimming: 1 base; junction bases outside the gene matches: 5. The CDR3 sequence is CASRGTGGGTDTQYF. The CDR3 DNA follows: TGTGCCAGCAGGGGTACAGGGGGCGGCACAGATACGCAGTATTTT.

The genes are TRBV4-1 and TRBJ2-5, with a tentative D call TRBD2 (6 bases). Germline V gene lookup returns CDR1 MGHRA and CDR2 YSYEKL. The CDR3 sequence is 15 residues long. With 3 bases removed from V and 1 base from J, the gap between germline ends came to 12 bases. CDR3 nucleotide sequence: TGCGCCAGCAGCCAGCTTAGCGGAGGCCAAGAGACCCAGTACTTC. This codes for CASSQLSGGQETQYF.

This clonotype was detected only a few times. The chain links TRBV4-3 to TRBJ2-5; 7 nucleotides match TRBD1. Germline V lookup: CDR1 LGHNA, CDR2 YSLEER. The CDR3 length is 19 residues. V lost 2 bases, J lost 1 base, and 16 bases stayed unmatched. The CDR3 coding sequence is TGCGCCAGCAGCCAAATGAGGACAGGATACTATAGTGCCCAAGAGACCCAGTACTTC. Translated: CASSQMRTGYYSAQETQYF.

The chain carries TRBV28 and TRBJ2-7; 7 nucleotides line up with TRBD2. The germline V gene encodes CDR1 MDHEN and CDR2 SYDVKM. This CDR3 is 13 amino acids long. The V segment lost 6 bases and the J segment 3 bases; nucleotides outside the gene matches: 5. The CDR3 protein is CASSQTSFYEQYF. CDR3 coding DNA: TGTGCCAGCAGCCAGACTAGCTTCTACGAGCAGTACTTC.

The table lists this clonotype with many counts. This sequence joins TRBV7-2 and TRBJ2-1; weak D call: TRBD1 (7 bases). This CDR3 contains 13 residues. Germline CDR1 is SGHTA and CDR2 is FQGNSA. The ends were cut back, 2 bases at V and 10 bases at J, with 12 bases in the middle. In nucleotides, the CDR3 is TGTGCCAGCAGCTTACCCCCAGGGGGGGAGCAGTTCTTC. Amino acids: CASSLPPGGEQFF.

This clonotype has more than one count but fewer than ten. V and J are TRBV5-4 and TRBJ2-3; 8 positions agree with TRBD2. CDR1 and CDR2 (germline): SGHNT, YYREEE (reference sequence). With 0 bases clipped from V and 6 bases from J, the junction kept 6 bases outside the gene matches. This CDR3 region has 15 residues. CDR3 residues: CASSLGAGELDTQYF. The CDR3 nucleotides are TGTGCCAGCAGCTTGGGAGCGGGAGAGTTGGATACGCAGTATTTT.